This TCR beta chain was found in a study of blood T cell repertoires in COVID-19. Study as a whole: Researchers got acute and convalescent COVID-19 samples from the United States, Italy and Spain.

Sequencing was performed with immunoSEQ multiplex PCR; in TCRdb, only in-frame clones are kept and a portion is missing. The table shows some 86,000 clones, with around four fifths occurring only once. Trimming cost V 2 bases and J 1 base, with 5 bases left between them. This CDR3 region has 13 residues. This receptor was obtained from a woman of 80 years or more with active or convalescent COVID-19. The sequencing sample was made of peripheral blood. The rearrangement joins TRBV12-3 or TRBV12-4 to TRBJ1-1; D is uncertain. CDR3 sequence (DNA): TGTGCCAGCAGTTTATCAGGGAACACTGAAGCTTTCTTT. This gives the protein CASSLSGNTEAFF.